What follows are 27 T cell receptor beta chains derived from one specimen sequenced in a study of T cells after posttransplantation cyclophosphamide. Data came from immunoSEQ multiplex PCR; TCRdb stores just in-frame clones and leaves some out. Among 21,000 or so clones listed, 95% to 99% were seen once. Sample: naive CD8+ T cells sorted from PBMCs. Source of these receptors: a man aged 35-49 years in good health, CMV-negative, and a related stem cell transplant donor.

This clone has a single count. The chain combines TRBV30 with TRBJ1-1; the D is unclear. V was cut by 5 bases and J by 4 bases, with 14 bases left in between. The CDR3 is 13 residues long. The germline gives CDR1 GTSNPN, CDR2 SVGIG (reference sequence). This chain's CDR3 is CAWEGTWGTEAFF. The CDR3 DNA is TGTGCCTGGGAGGGCACTTGGGGCACTGAAGCTTTCTTT. Full variable domain (outside the CDR3, taken from reference TRBV30 and TRBJ1-1): SQTIHQWPATLVQPVGSPLSLECTVEGTSNPNLYWYRQAAGRGLQLLFYSVGIGQISSEVPQNLSASRPQDRQFILSSKKLLLSDSGFYLCAWEGTWGTEAFFGQGTRLTVV.

This rearrangement joins TRBV7-6 to TRBJ2-2; TRBD1 matches 10 bases. This CDR3 contains 14 residues. Per the germline V gene, CDR1 is SGHVS and CDR2 is FNYEAQ. The trim removed 6 bases at V and 8 bases at J, leaving 6 bases unmatched. The DNA of the CDR3 is TGTGCCAGCAGTCCGACAGGGGGCAGAGGGGAGCTGTTTTTT. Its translation is CASSPTGGRGELFF.

The rearrangement joins TRBV5-6 to TRBJ2-3; a possible D gene is TRBD2 (6 bases). The CDR3 is 13 residues long. V was pared by 3 bases and J by 3 bases, with 8 bases between. The germline V gene has CDR1 SGHDT and CDR2 YYEEEE. CDR3 DNA sequence: TGTGCCAGCAGCTCTGGAGGGACAGATACGCAGTATTTT. Its translation: CASSSGGTDTQYF.

The CDR3 coding sequence is TGTGCCAGTAGTACAAGCCGCTACGGGATTAGCAATCAGCCCCAGCATTTT. Its translation: CASSTSRYGISNQPQHF. The chain joins TRBV19 to TRBJ1-5; D gene unclear. There are 17 residues in the CDR3. The germline CDR1 and CDR2 sequences are LNHDA and SQIVND (reference sequence). V was shortened by 4 bases and J by 0 bases, with 16 bases between the two germline ends.

This clone was observed a single time. The chain recombines TRBV27 with TRBJ2-1; 8 positions agree with TRBD2. Unmatched junction bases numbered 6, after V lost 5 bases and J lost 3 bases. The CDR3 consists of 15 residues. The germline V gene has CDR1 MNHEY and CDR2 SMNVEV (reference sequence). CDR3 DNA sequence: TGTGCCAGCAGTAACCTAGCGGGCCTCTACAATGAGCAGTTCTTC. Its protein is CASSNLAGLYNEQFF.

The chain combines TRBV27 with TRBJ2-7; 10 bases align to TRBD1. CDR1 is MNHEY and CDR2 is SMNVEV in the germline V gene (reference sequence). The CDR3 has 14 amino acids. Losses at the gene ends were 5 bases for V and 7 bases for J; bases not matched to a gene: 8. CDR3 in DNA: TGTGCCAGCAGTGTTACCGGGACAGGGGTTGAGCAGTACTTC. Translated, it gives CASSVTGTGVEQYF.

This clone was seen only once. V and J are TRBV19 and TRBJ1-4; 11 positions match TRBD1. CDR3 length: 17 residues. Germline V gene data show CDR1 as LNHDA and CDR2 as SQIVND (reference sequence). V lost 5 bases to trimming and J lost 0 bases; unmatched junction nucleotides: 5. The CDR3 spells CASSPLGQGATNEKLFF. The DNA of the CDR3 is TGTGCCAGTAGTCCTTTGGGACAGGGGGCAACTAATGAAAAACTGTTTTTT.

The rearrangement joins TRBV27 to TRBJ2-7; 7 bases align to TRBD2. CDR1 MNHEY and CDR2 SMNVEV come from the germline V gene (reference sequence). With V trimmed by 6 bases and J by 1 base, 12 bases remained unmatched. CDR3 length equals 16 residues. The CDR3 DNA sequence: TGTGCCAGCAGCTTAGGGTTGCGGGAGAAGTCCTACGAGCAGTACTTC. This translates into CASSLGLREKSYEQYF.

This chain's CDR3 is CSVPGQGEGYTF. The CDR3 nucleotides are TGCAGCGTGCCCGGACAGGGCGAAGGCTACACCTTC. The genes are TRBV29-1 and TRBJ1-2, with TRBD1 matching over 8 bases. The trim removed 6 bases at V and 8 bases at J, leaving 8 bases unmatched. CDR1 and CDR2 (germline): SQVTM, ANQGSEA. The CDR3 is 12 amino acids.

The chain recombines TRBV29-1 with TRBJ2-7, with TRBD1 as a possible D gene (5 bases). Looked up from germline, CDR1 is SQVTM and CDR2 is ANQGSEA. V lost 4 bases, J lost 0 bases, and 7 bases lay in between. The CDR3 is made up of 12 amino acids. The CDR3 DNA follows: TGCAGCGTTGGGGGCGACTCCTACGAGCAGTACTTC. This translates into CSVGGDSYEQYF.

The chain carries TRBV6-1 and TRBJ2-7, with TRBD1 identical over 9 bases. Germline lookup yields CDR1 MNHNS and CDR2 SASEGT. The CDR3 spans 16 residues. Trimming cost V 4 bases and J 3 bases; bases outside gene matches: 10. The CDR3 sequence: CASSASGQGAYYEQYF. In DNA form, the CDR3 reads TGTGCCAGCAGTGCCTCGGGACAGGGAGCGTACTACGAGCAGTACTTC.

V usage is TRBV4-3 and J usage is TRBJ1-2; the D is unclear. From germline, CDR1 is LGHNA and CDR2 YSLEER. There are 16 residues in the CDR3. With 1 base removed from V and 1 base from J, the gap between germline ends came to 13 bases. DNA for the CDR3: TGCGCCAGCAGCCAAGCTGTCGCCGGAGTTAACTATGGCTACACCTTC. This encodes CASSQAVAGVNYGYTF.

CDR3 in DNA: TGTGCCAGCAGCTTAAGACAGCCAACCTACGAGCAGTACTTC. It codes for CASSLRQPTYEQYF. The V call is TRBV7-2, the J call TRBJ2-7, with D possibly being TRBD1 (5 bases). Trimming shortened V by 2 bases and J by 2 bases, and 10 bases separated the two germline ends. Germline lookup yields CDR1 SGHTA and CDR2 FQGNSA. The CDR3 totals 14 residues.

The chain employs TRBV27 and TRBJ2-3; D uncertain. CDR3 size: 14 residues. The ends were cut back, 1 base at V and 4 bases at J, with 9 bases in the middle. The germline V gene encodes CDR1 MNHEY and CDR2 SMNVEV (reference sequence). CDR3 sequence (DNA): TGTGCCAGCAGTTTATTGAGTACCCCAGATACGCAGTATTTT. It is translated as CASSLLSTPDTQYF.

This clone was seen only once. V usage is TRBV27 and J usage is TRBJ2-5, with 10 bases lining up with TRBD2. V shed 5 bases, J shed 4 bases, and the junction held 13 bases outside the gene matches. CDR3 length: 17 amino acids. Germline-derived CDR1 and CDR2 are MNHEY and SMNVEV (reference sequence). The CDR3: CASSPFSGRPHSETQYF. CDR3 coding DNA: TGTGCCAGCAGTCCCTTTAGCGGGAGGCCCCATTCAGAGACCCAGTACTTC.

The rearrangement links TRBV28 to TRBJ2-1; a possible D gene is TRBD1 (6 bases). The ends were cut back, 6 bases at V and 2 bases at J, with 17 bases in the middle. The CDR3 runs to 16 residues. Germline CDR1 and CDR2: MDHEN and SYDVKM. The CDR3, as DNA: TGTGCCAGCAGCCAAAAGTGGGGGACAACCTACAATGAGCAGTTCTTC. Translated, it gives CASSQKWGTTYNEQFF.

V and J are TRBV29-1 and TRBJ2-5; weak D call: TRBD2 (5 bases). The V and J ends lost 6 bases and 2 bases respectively, with 10 bases between them. Germline-derived CDR1 and CDR2 are SQVTM and ANQGSEA. The CDR3 runs 12 residues. As DNA, the CDR3 is TGCAGCGTACTAGATTTTCAAGAGACCCAGTACTTC. It encodes CSVLDFQETQYF.

The rearrangement links TRBV5-4 to TRBJ2-7, with D possibly TRBD1 on 7 matching bases. The CDR3 consists of 15 residues. V was trimmed by 4 bases and J by 7 bases, leaving 21 bases between them. The germline CDR1 and CDR2 sequences are SGHNT and YYREEE (reference sequence). CDR3 coding DNA: TGTGCCAGCAGCCGCCAGGAGGGGGCGCAAGAAGAGCAGTACTTC. Residues: CASSRQEGAQEEQYF.

The chain carries TRBV28 and TRBJ2-3; 10 nucleotides agree with TRBD1. J was trimmed by 6 bases and V by 4 bases; bases with no gene match: 10. This CDR3 has 16 residues. Germline V gene data show CDR1 as MDHEN and CDR2 as SYDVKM. DNA of the CDR3: TGTGCCAGCAGTTCCGCCGGGACAGGGGTTTCGGATACGCAGTATTTT. It translates to CASSSAGTGVSDTQYF.

For the CDR3, the DNA is TGTGCCAGCAGCTTAGCCGTGGCGGGATTCAGCGATGAGCAGTTCTTC. This codes for CASSLAVAGFSDEQFF. The J gene is TRBJ2-1, the V gene TRBV7-2, with D possibly TRBD2 on 6 matching bases. Per the germline V gene, CDR1 is SGHTA and CDR2 is FQGNSA. This CDR3 contains 16 residues. The V and J ends lost 0 bases and 8 bases respectively, with 17 bases between them.

This chain joins TRBV7-8 and TRBJ2-5; D may be TRBD2 (6 bases). Germline CDR1 reads SGHVS; CDR2 reads FQNEAQ. The CDR3 consists of 15 residues. V was clipped by 5 bases and J by 5 bases, with 18 bases between them. CDR3 nucleotide sequence: TGTGCCAGCAGCACCACGGGACTCACGAGGGAGACCCAGTACTTC. This gives the protein CASSTTGLTRETQYF.

The V gene is TRBV7-9, the J gene TRBJ2-1; possibly TRBD1 for D (6 bases). CDR3 length: 14 residues. CDR1 is SEHNR and CDR2 is FQNEAQ in the germline V gene (reference sequence). Trimming took 10 bases from V and 0 from J, leaving 13 bases between them. CDR3 sequence reads: CAISGVFSYNEQFF. As DNA, the CDR3 is TGTGCCATCTCAGGGGTTTTCTCCTACAATGAGCAGTTCTTC.

The J gene is TRBJ2-5, the V gene TRBV19; a possible D gene is TRBD1 (5 bases). Near its end, the DNA agrees better with TRBJ2-7, so the J call may be wrong. CDR1 is LNHDA, CDR2 SQIVND, per germline (reference sequence). CDR3 length: 14 residues. The CDR3 loop reads CASSMGQGSYEQYF. The CDR3 bases are TGTGCCAGTAGTATGGGGCAGGGATCCTACGAGCAGTACTTC.

The chain carries TRBV6-5 and TRBJ1-4, with 8 nucleotides matching TRBD1. In germline, CDR1 is MNHEY, CDR2 SVGAGI. CDR3 length equals 14 residues. V trimming: 3 bases; J trimming: 8 bases; junction bases outside the gene matches: 5. The CDR3 loop is CASSYVRTGEKLFF. CDR3 DNA: TGTGCCAGCAGTTATGTAAGGACAGGGGAAAAACTGTTTTTT.

V gene TRBV6-1 combines with J gene TRBJ2-7, with TRBD1 matching over 7 bases. Trimming at V came to 2 bases and at J to 5 bases, leaving 6 bases not matched to a gene. Germline V gene data show CDR1 as MNHNS and CDR2 as SASEGT. This CDR3 region has 14 residues. The CDR3 coding sequence is TGTGCCAGCAGTGAAACACAGGGGTGGGACGAGCAGTACTTC. Protein sequence: CASSETQGWDEQYF.

The chain couples TRBV6-1 to TRBJ2-5, with 7 bases aligning to TRBD1. Gene TRBJ2-7 matches the end of the DNA better, so the J call may be wrong. The CDR3 is made up of 14 amino acids. Germline loops: CDR1 MNHNS, CDR2 SASEGT. Here the CDR3 DNA reads TGTGCCAGCAGTGAAACACAGGGGTGGGACGAGCAGTACTTC. Translation gives CASSETQGWDEQYF.

The J gene is TRBJ2-7, the V gene TRBV27; a possible D gene is TRBD2 (6 bases). The germline CDR1 and CDR2 sequences are MNHEY and SMNVEV (reference sequence). V gave up 7 bases and J gave up 0 bases, with 16 bases separating them. CDR3 length equals 15 residues. The CDR3 nucleotides read TGTGCCAGCAAGGACCGGGGGTGGAGCTCCTACGAGCAGTACTTC. Protein product: CASKDRGWSSYEQYF.